A single T cell receptor (beta chain) is shown here with its context. This clone is a singleton in its sample. Its antigen specificity is not known. No much larger clone exists at a distance of one base, and base qualities are not known. The immunoSEQ Assay was used to sequence TCR beta CDR3 regions from DNA. On the study's bioinformatics: T cell density was computed as TCR beta template counts normalized to usable DNA estimated by amplifying housekeeping genes. Richness was estimated with the preseqR package, extrapolating to 400,000 templates for PBMC samples and 120,000 templates for tissue samples. Clonality was taken to be one minus Pielou's evenness. Tissue-enriched TCRs were identified by differential abundance testing using productive amino-acid clonotypes, minimum total count 5 and alpha 0.1. The Jaccard Index and the Morisita Overlap Index were used to measure how much the repertoires overlapped between compartments. TCR beta CDR3s were clustered by GLIPH together with public tetramer-defined viral CDR3s, and at least three viral sequences plus V-gene enrichment were required for viral motifs. Not all clones reach the TCRdb copy of this immuneACCESS table, which keeps in-frame sequences only. Checked studies attribute under half of the gap to unresolved V genes and leave the rest unexplained. V and J calls and clone size are as listed in that table; D and trimming were resolved from the DNA. The sample table contains 23,000 or so clones; only one count was recorded for around 88% of them. The ten largest clones capture around 9.9% of the sample.

This entry comes from a study of T cells in localized non-small cell lung cancer (dated by TCRdb to about 2020). About the investigation overall: The study analyzed T cell repertoires of about 230 early-stage NSCLC patients, comparing tumors and uninvolved tumor-adjacent lungs. The cohort consisted of 236 treatment-naive NSCLC patients whose localized lung tumors had been resected. Of the NSCLC patients, 129 were male and approximately 99 were female, and the mean age was approximately 69 years.

The study at large found these results: Since the design was exploratory, TCR variables were selected using unadjusted p-values with no false-discovery rate correction. Because multi-region sequencing of the tumors was not done, intratumor heterogeneity could not be ruled out. Longer overall survival was associated with higher T cell density in blood, whereas shorter survival was associated with higher clonality in adjacent lung. Uninvolved tumor-adjacent lung showed the highest T cell clonality, higher than tumor, which suggests more focused antigenic responses in the uninvolved tumor-adjacent lung. A median of about 53 of the top 100 tumor clones were detected in paired uninvolved adjacent lung, and 28 of these tumor clones were also found among the top 100 clones of the paired uninvolved adjacent lung.

The germline V gene (reference sequence) specifies GTSNPN as CDR1 and SVGIG as CDR2. The CDR3 numbers 14 residues from cysteine through phenylalanine. Only the CDR3 part of the read is kept: 42 bases, read in frame from the first base. V lost 5 bases and J lost 8 bases, and the count of bases not matched to a germline gene is 7. At diagnosis, tumor, uninvolved tumor-adjacent lung and peripheral blood were collected and then preserved as a mix of FFPE and fresh-frozen material. Blood samples were analyzed as peripheral blood mononuclear cells for TCR repertoire profiling. This TCR was recovered from a woman aged 35-75 years with stage III lung adenocarcinoma. This specimen consisted of peripheral blood mononuclear cells, obtained before any cancer treatment. The V gene is TRBV30 and the J gene is TRBJ1-6; 9 nucleotides in the junction match TRBD1. The CDR3: CAWRRDRVYSPLHF. The DNA is as follows: TGTGCCTGGCGACGGGACAGGGTGTATTCACCCCTCCACTTT.